What follows are 18 T cell receptor beta chains derived from one specimen sequenced in a study of response to subunit inactivated influenza vaccine (dated by TCRdb to the late 2010s). The receptor library was made with RT-PCR. The reads were generated on an Illumina HiSeq 2500. Starting from the raw public reads, TCRdb applied fastp trimming at Q25, assembled clones with MiXCR and retained in-frame beta chains. Each CDR3 protein gets just one entry, which takes the most common genes and DNA from the rows behind it. This sample holds approximately 500,000 distinct CDR3 sequences; roughly a quarter were observed only once. Clones ranked in the top ten supply approximately 2.9% of the sample. This sample was shared with a second study, whose subject was T cells expressing NK-cell markers. The second investigation adds: TCR beta cDNA libraries were prepared using 5'RACE template switching, which introduced a universal primer site and unique molecular identifiers.

The source material was CD4+ T cells sorted from PBMCs, sampled about 12 days after vaccination. All receptors derive from a man between 50 and 59 years old who received an inactivated influenza vaccine. Donor details come from another sample of the same person, matched by shared clones.

This clonotype has a count of ten or more. The rearrangement links TRBV7-2 to TRBJ2-2; no firm D call. V was trimmed by 2 bases and J by 2 bases, leaving 6 bases between them. The CDR3 runs 14 residues. The germline CDR1 and CDR2 sequences are SGHTA and FQGNSA. The CDR3 loop reads CASSLFGNTGELFF. The DNA of the CDR3 is TGTGCCAGCAGCTTATTCGGCAACACCGGGGAGCTGTTTTTT. Combining the CDR3 with reference TRBV7-2 and TRBJ2-2 gives the whole variable domain GAGVSQSPSNKVTEKGKDVELRCDPISGHTALYWYRQSLGQGLEFLIYFQGNSAPDKSGLPSDRFSAERTGGSVSTLTIQRTQQEDSAVYLCASSLFGNTGELFFGEGSRLTVL.

The gene calls are TRBV4-2 and TRBJ2-1; 9 nucleotides line up with TRBD1. The V and J ends lost 6 bases and 5 bases, in that order; junction bases with no gene match: 8. The CDR3 contains 15 residues. Germline CDR1 reads LGHNA; CDR2 reads YNFKEQ. The CDR3: CASRGSDRGHNEQFF. CDR3 bases: TGTGCCAGCAGAGGATCGGACAGGGGACACAATGAGCAGTTCTTC.

V is TRBV28 and J is TRBJ2-1, with D uncertain. This CDR3 spans 15 amino acids. V was cut by 5 bases and J by 0 bases, with 11 bases left in between. Per the germline V gene, CDR1 is MDHEN and CDR2 is SYDVKM. The CDR3: CASSGYLDSYNEQFF. The CDR3 DNA sequence: TGTGCCAGCAGTGGCTACTTGGACTCCTACAATGAGCAGTTCTTC. The complete variable domain, with remaining parts taken from reference TRBV28 and TRBJ2-1, reads DVKVTQSSRYLVKRTGEKVFLECVQDMDHENMFWYRQDPGLGLRLIYFSYDVKMKEKGDIPEGYSVSREKKERFSLILESASTNQTSMYLCASSGYLDSYNEQFFGPGTRLTVL.

J is TRBJ1-4 and V is TRBV7-9, with 7 bases identical to TRBD1. Germline lookup yields CDR1 SEHNR and CDR2 FQNEAQ (reference sequence). The CDR3 is 14 residues long. Losses at the gene ends were 5 bases for V and 5 bases for J; bases not matched to a gene: 5. The CDR3 coding sequence is TGTGCCAGCAGCACGGGACAGACAAATGAAAAACTGTTTTTT. This encodes CASSTGQTNEKLFF.

This clonotype has more than one count but fewer than ten. This sequence joins TRBV29-1 and TRBJ1-3; 8 bases match TRBD1. This CDR3 has 14 amino acids. J was trimmed by 4 bases and V by 3 bases; bases with no gene match: 5. Germline loops: CDR1 SQVTM, CDR2 ANQGSEA. The CDR3 DNA follows: TGCAGCGTTGATGGGACAGGAGCAGGAAACACCATATATTTT. This encodes CSVDGTGAGNTIYF.

This clonotype was counted between two and nine times. This chain links TRBV5-1 with TRBJ1-5, with a weak D call TRBD1 (6 bases). CDR1 and CDR2 from the germline V gene are SGHRS and YFSETQ. Trimming removed 0 bases from V and 5 bases from J, with 12 bases in between. The CDR3 consists of 15 residues. The CDR3 sequence is CASSLEGGMYQPQHF. DNA of the CDR3: TGCGCCAGCAGCTTGGAGGGGGGAATGTATCAGCCCCAGCATTTT.

The chain couples TRBV30 to TRBJ1-1; D not resolved. Germline assignment: CDR1 GTSNPN and CDR2 SVGIG (reference sequence). The CDR3 runs to 14 residues. Trimming stripped 2 bases from V and 1 base from J, with 11 bases between. The CDR3 region is CAWSNGLRNTEAFF. In DNA form, the CDR3 reads TGTGCCTGGAGTAACGGGTTAAGGAACACTGAAGCTTTCTTT.

This clonotype has just a few counts. The V and J genes are TRBV28 and TRBJ1-2, with D uncertain. The germline CDR1 and CDR2 sequences are MDHEN and SYDVKM. The CDR3 covers 15 residues. Trimming removed 7 bases at V and 6 bases at J, with 21 bases between. The CDR3 DNA follows: TGTGCCAGCACCCAAACGGCCCCCGGAGGTCATGGCTACACCTTC. It encodes CASTQTAPGGHGYTF.

There are a few counts of this clonotype. This chain connects TRBV6-4 to TRBJ2-1; TRBD2 aligns across 7 bases. Trimming cost V 5 bases and J 9 bases; bases outside gene matches: 13. The CDR3 is 15 amino acids. CDR1 and CDR2 from the germline V gene are MRHNA and SNTAGT. The CDR3 bases are TGTGCCAGCAGTAGGGCTAGCGGATTACAAAGTGAGCAGTTCTTC. Its translation: CASSRASGLQSEQFF.

The genes are TRBV20-1 and TRBJ1-5, with D unresolved. The germline CDR1 and CDR2 sequences are DFQATT and SNEGSKA (reference sequence). With 5 bases removed from V and 2 bases from J, the gap between germline ends came to 10 bases. The CDR3 extends over 13 amino acids. CDR3: CSAARGGNQPQHF. The CDR3 DNA is TGCAGTGCTGCCCGGGGAGGCAATCAGCCCCAGCATTTT.

J is TRBJ2-5 and V is TRBV12-3 or TRBV12-4; D unresolved. The CDR3 sequence is 14 residues long. The V end lost 3 bases, the J end lost 5 bases, and 13 bases lay between the germline ends. In DNA, the CDR3 is TGTGCCAGCAGTTTGCGGCAGGCTTGGGAGACCCAGTACTTC. This encodes CASSLRQAWETQYF.

This clonotype showed up just a few times. V usage is TRBV12-3 or TRBV12-4 and J usage is TRBJ2-1, with 14 bases matching TRBD2. The junction had 2 bases not matched to a gene; V was cut back by 7 bases and J by 9 bases. The CDR3 loop spans 13 amino acids. CDR3 sequence: CASIGTSGSEQFF. CDR3 in DNA: TGTGCCAGCATCGGGACTAGCGGGAGTGAGCAGTTCTTC.

The chain is built from TRBV7-2 and TRBJ2-3; possible D gene TRBD2, 5 bases. This CDR3 spans 16 amino acids. V lost 1 base, J lost 2 bases, and 13 bases lay in between. Germline CDR1 SGHTA, CDR2 FQGNSA. The CDR3 protein is CASSLDKFSDTDTQYF. The CDR3 region has the DNA TGTGCCAGCAGCTTAGATAAGTTTAGCGACACAGATACGCAGTATTTT.

This clonotype showed up just a few times. The chain carries TRBV28 and TRBJ2-7; 7 bases agree with TRBD1. V shed 7 bases, J shed 4 bases, and the junction held 7 bases outside the gene matches. Germline-derived CDR1 and CDR2 are MDHEN and SYDVKM. The CDR3 loop spans 13 amino acids. The CDR3 loop reads CASNSGTAYEQYF. The CDR3 nucleotides are TGTGCCAGCAATTCAGGGACAGCGTACGAGCAGTACTTC.

This sequence joins TRBV20-1 and TRBJ2-1; 9 positions match TRBD2. The J segment lost 4 bases and the V segment lost 5 bases, leaving 15 bases of the junction unmatched. Germline CDR1 reads DFQATT; CDR2 reads SNEGSKA (reference sequence). The CDR3 covers 17 residues. The CDR3 DNA reads TGCAGTGCTGGGGTTACTTCTTTTGCGGGAGGGTACAATGAGCAGTTCTTC. It codes for CSAGVTSFAGGYNEQFF.

This chain connects TRBV2 to TRBJ2-7; D may be TRBD1 or TRBD2 (5 bases each). Germline lookup yields CDR1 SNHLY and CDR2 FYNNEI. The CDR3 length is 13 residues. Trimming shortened V by 6 bases and J by 1 base, and 10 bases separated the two germline ends. CDR3 amino acids: CASRGTLSYEQYF. The DNA of the CDR3 is TGTGCCAGCAGAGGGACCCTTTCCTACGAGCAGTACTTC.

In this sample, this clonotype turned up a few times. The chain is built from TRBV7-9 and TRBJ2-5; tentatively, D is TRBD1 (5 bases). Germline V gene data show CDR1 as SEHNR and CDR2 as FQNEAQ (reference sequence). The CDR3 has 13 residues. The V and J ends lost 5 bases and 5 bases respectively, with 12 bases between them. CDR3 sequence reads: CASSKGFWETQYF. CDR3 nucleotides: TGTGCCAGCAGCAAGGGGTTCTGGGAGACCCAGTACTTC.

The DNA for the CDR3 is TGTGCCAGCTCAACCGGACAGGGAGAGCAGTACTTC. Residues: CASSTGQGEQYF. The rearrangement uses TRBV18 and TRBJ2-7; TRBD1 aligns across 8 bases. Trimming at V came to 5 bases and at J to 7 bases, leaving 4 bases not matched to a gene. The CDR3 contains 12 residues. Germline V lookup: CDR1 KGHSH, CDR2 LQKENI.